Below, 32 T cell receptor beta chains from the same sample are listed, as sequenced in a study of cytomegalovirus exposure and HLA in healthy donors. The PCR had 60 Vbeta and 13 Jbeta primers. The table came from immunoSEQ multiplex PCR; TCRdb's copy has only in-frame clones and leaves some out. The sample contains about 180,000 clones, around 79% of which appear only once. The sequencing input was PBMCs. The source is a woman between 50 and 59 years old in good health and CMV-seronegative.

This sequence joins TRBV7-2 and TRBJ2-2; 9 positions agree with TRBD2. This CDR3 is 15 amino acids long. J lost 7 bases, V lost 5 bases, and 8 bases had no gene match. Germline values: CDR1 SGHTA, CDR2 FQGNSA. The CDR3 here is CASSRSGGGNGELFF. DNA of the CDR3: TGTGCCAGCAGCCGTAGCGGGGGAGGAAACGGGGAGCTGTTTTTT.

The rearrangement uses TRBV28 and TRBJ2-7; perhaps TRBD2 as D (7 bases). The germline gives CDR1 MDHEN, CDR2 SYDVKM. Trimming shortened V by 4 bases and J by 0 bases, and 13 bases separated the two germline ends. The CDR3 loop spans 15 amino acids. In nucleotides, the CDR3 is TGTGCCAGCAGTTCCGGGGGGCCGGGCTCCTACGAGCAGTACTTC. Translated, it gives CASSSGGPGSYEQYF.

This sequence joins TRBV9 and TRBJ2-3; TRBD1 matches at 8 bases. Germline trimming cut 3 bases from V and 2 bases from J; bases unmatched to any gene: 8. The CDR3 is 16 amino acids. CDR1 is SGDLS and CDR2 is YYNGEE in the germline V gene. The CDR3 DNA reads as TGTGCCAGCAGCGCCGGACAGGGCTTAACCACAGATACGCAGTATTTT. It is translated as CASSAGQGLTTDTQYF.

The chain recombines TRBV5-1 with TRBJ1-3; weak D call: TRBD1 (5 bases). V lost 0 bases, J lost 0 bases, and 7 bases lay in between. Per germline, CDR1 SGHRS and CDR2 YFSETQ. The CDR3 loop spans 15 amino acids. In DNA form, the CDR3 reads TGCGCCAGCAGCTTGGCACAGGACTCTGGAAACACCATATATTTT. This encodes CASSLAQDSGNTIYF.

The rearrangement joins TRBV11-3 to TRBJ2-3; 7 positions match TRBD1. Germline CDR1 SGHNT, CDR2 YENEEA. The CDR3 consists of 15 residues. The V gene end was trimmed by 5 bases and the J gene end by 2 bases; junction bases not matched to a gene: 7. The CDR3: CASSTNRGNTDTQYF. The CDR3 nucleotides are TGTGCCAGCAGCACGAACAGGGGAAACACAGATACGCAGTATTTT.

The J gene is TRBJ2-5, the V gene TRBV9; 10 nucleotides match TRBD2. CDR3 length: 16 residues. The trim removed 7 bases at V and 5 bases at J, leaving 14 bases unmatched. Germline V CDR1 and CDR2: SGDLS, YYNGEE. The CDR3 protein is CASGSKGLAGVETQYF. The CDR3 nucleotides are TGTGCCAGCGGATCTAAAGGGCTAGCGGGGGTGGAGACCCAGTACTTC.

V and J are TRBV5-6 and TRBJ2-7, with 11 positions matching TRBD2. The CDR3 runs to 14 residues. Trimming cost V 4 bases and J 6 bases; bases outside gene matches: 6. Germline CDR1 reads SGHDT; CDR2 reads YYEEEE. The CDR3 DNA reads TGTGCCAGCAGCGCAAGACTAGCGGGGACCGAGCAGTACTTC. This translates into CASSARLAGTEQYF.

The chain employs TRBV18 and TRBJ1-2; the D gene is possibly TRBD1 (6 bases). The CDR3 length is 15 residues. Trimming shortened V by 3 bases and J by 5 bases, and 16 bases separated the two germline ends. Germline assignment: CDR1 KGHSH and CDR2 LQKENI. The CDR3 nucleotides read TGTGCCAGCTCACCGAGGGACACCATGCCTTATGGCTACACCTTC. This gives the protein CASSPRDTMPYGYTF.

The V and J genes are TRBV30 and TRBJ1-5; D is perhaps TRBD1 (6 bases). Trimming cost V 4 bases and J 3 bases, with 7 bases left between them. Germline CDR1 GTSNPN, CDR2 SVGIG (reference sequence). The CDR3 is 12 residues long. CDR3 coding DNA: TGTGCCTGGAACAGGGACAATCAGCCCCAGCATTTT. Its protein product is CAWNRDNQPQHF.

This chain links TRBV7-9 with TRBJ1-1; tentatively, D is TRBD1 (5 bases). With 8 bases removed from V and 6 bases from J, the gap between germline ends came to 16 bases. CDR3 size: 13 residues. Germline lookup yields CDR1 SEHNR and CDR2 FQNEAQ (reference sequence). The CDR3 reads CASSYQGGSEAFF. The CDR3 nucleotides are TGTGCCAGCTCCTACCAGGGAGGCTCTGAAGCTTTCTTT.

The chain links TRBV9 to TRBJ2-3; 7 positions match TRBD1. Losses at the gene ends were 0 bases for V and 1 base for J; bases not matched to a gene: 2. The CDR3 spans 15 residues. Germline CDR1 SGDLS, CDR2 YYNGEE. CDR3 DNA: TGTGCCAGCAGCGTAGAGAGGGGGCGCACAGATACGCAGTATTTT. Protein: CASSVERGRTDTQYF.

The rearrangement links TRBV6-5 to TRBJ2-5; D perhaps matches TRBD1 (6 bases). Germline V gene data show CDR1 as MNHEY and CDR2 as SVGAGI. The CDR3 covers 15 residues. Trimming took 2 bases from V and 7 from J, leaving 17 bases between them. This CDR3 reads CASSYNQDRRMTQYF. The CDR3 nucleotides are TGTGCCAGCAGTTACAATCAGGACAGAAGAATGACCCAGTACTTC.

V usage is TRBV27 and J usage is TRBJ2-2; D may be TRBD1 (7 bases). V was cut by 6 bases and J by 4 bases, with 21 bases left in between. Germline V lookup: CDR1 MNHEY, CDR2 SMNVEV (reference sequence). CDR3 length equals 17 residues. DNA for the CDR3: TGTGCCAGCAGCCTTAAAGGGGGCTGGGGAGGCACCGGGGAGCTGTTTTTT. The encoded protein is CASSLKGGWGGTGELFF.

This chain uses TRBV11-1 with TRBJ2-7, with D tentatively TRBD2 (6 bases). V was pared by 2 bases and J by 0 bases, with 14 bases between. The CDR3 totals 16 residues. Germline CDR1 SGHAT, CDR2 FQDESV (reference sequence). The CDR3 sequence: CASSLTRDFRSYEQYF. The CDR3 DNA sequence: TGTGCCAGCAGCTTAACCCGGGACTTCCGCTCCTACGAGCAGTACTTC. The whole variable domain, remainder taken from reference TRBV11-1 and TRBJ2-7, is EAEVAQSPRYKITEKSQAVAFWCDPISGHATLYWYRQILGQGPELLVQFQDESVVDDSQLPKDRFSAERLKGVDSTLKIQPAELGDSAMYLCASSLTRDFRSYEQYFGPGTRLTVT.

This rearrangement joins TRBV27 to TRBJ1-2; 8 bases match TRBD1. Germline V CDR1 and CDR2: MNHEY, SMNVEV (reference sequence). The CDR3 loop spans 15 amino acids. The J segment lost 8 bases and the V segment lost 0 bases, leaving 8 bases of the junction unmatched. CDR3 bases: TGTGCCAGCAGTTTATCTCCGCAGGGGGCGCAGGGCTACACCTTC. Amino acid sequence: CASSLSPQGAQGYTF.

This chain uses TRBV10-3 with TRBJ2-1; no firm D call. V lost 3 bases and J 4 bases, leaving 13 bases between the germline ends. Germline-derived CDR1 and CDR2 are ENHRY and SYGVKD. The CDR3 is made up of 15 amino acids. The CDR3 DNA sequence: TGTGCCATCAGTGATCCCGGTCCGGAGTACAATGAGCAGTTCTTC. Residues: CAISDPGPEYNEQFF.

This clone showed up just a few times. Additional DNA sequences in this sample encode the identical CDR3. The CDR3, as DNA: TGTGCCAGCAGCGGGACAGGGGGGAATCAGCCCCAGCATTTT. It translates to CASSGTGGNQPQHF. The rearrangement links TRBV2 to TRBJ1-5; 11 bases are a match to TRBD1. J lost 4 bases, V lost 6 bases, and 2 bases had no gene match. Germline V gene lookup returns CDR1 SNHLY and CDR2 FYNNEI. The length of the CDR3 is 14 residues. Drawing the rest from reference TRBV2 and TRBJ1-5, the complete variable domain is EPEVTQTPSHQVTQMGQEVILRCVPISNHLYFYWYRQILGQKVEFLVSFYNNEISEKSEIFDDQFSVERPDGSNFTLKIRSTKLEDSAMYFCASSGTGGNQPQHFGDGTRLSIL.

The rearrangement joins TRBV30 to TRBJ1-2, with TRBD1 matching over 11 bases. Germline V CDR1 and CDR2: GTSNPN, SVGIG (reference sequence). The J segment lost 4 bases and the V segment lost 2 bases, leaving 6 bases of the junction unmatched. This CDR3 is built from 15 residues. CDR3 region: CAWSSTGTGGYGYTF. Written as DNA, the CDR3 is TGTGCCTGGAGTTCCACTGGGACAGGGGGCTATGGCTACACCTTC.

The V and J genes are TRBV5-4 and TRBJ2-4; TRBD2 agrees at 9 bases. Germline CDR1 is SGHNT and CDR2 is YYREEE (reference sequence). The CDR3 totals 16 residues. V was clipped by 4 bases and J by 1 base; unmatched bases: 6. The CDR3 bases are TGTGCCAGCAGCCCGGGACTAGCTAGCGCCAAAAACATTCAGTACTTC. Translating gives CASSPGLASAKNIQYF.

The chain combines TRBV2 with TRBJ2-7; 7 nucleotides agree with TRBD1. Germline trimming cut 6 bases from V and 2 bases from J; bases unmatched to any gene: 7. The V gene's germline CDR1 is SNHLY and CDR2 FYNNEI. The CDR3 has 14 residues. Here the CDR3 reads CASRVDRNTYEQYF. The DNA for the CDR3 is TGTGCCAGCAGGGTGGACAGGAACACCTACGAGCAGTACTTC.

The rearrangement joins TRBV6-1 to TRBJ2-7; 12 positions agree with TRBD1. The CDR3 totals 13 residues. Germline V gene data show CDR1 as MNHNS and CDR2 as SASEGT. The V and J ends lost 8 bases and 5 bases, in that order; junction bases with no gene match: 4. The CDR3 DNA reads as TGTGCCAGCGGGGACAGGGGGCCCCACGAGCAGTACTTC. Translated, it gives CASGDRGPHEQYF.

The chain is built from TRBV4-2 and TRBJ2-3; D possibly corresponds to TRBD2 (5 bases). The CDR3 loop spans 16 amino acids. Trimming removed 2 bases from V and 5 bases from J, with 17 bases in between. The germline V gene encodes CDR1 LGHNA and CDR2 YNFKEQ. The CDR3 DNA reads as TGTGCCAGCAGCCAACTTAGCGCCTTGGGTGAAGATACGCAGTATTTT. This gives the protein CASSQLSALGEDTQYF.

The chain employs TRBV28 and TRBJ2-7; D possibly corresponds to TRBD2 (7 bases). Trimming pared 10 bases from V and 3 bases from J, leaving 16 bases between. CDR1 is MDHEN and CDR2 is SYDVKM in the germline V gene. This CDR3 spans 13 amino acids. CDR3 DNA sequence: TGTGCCACTGACGGCGGGGGCAGCTACGAGCAGTACTTC. Protein: CATDGGGSYEQYF.

Worth noting for this clone: The junction departs from the called germline gene at one end, perhaps through a read error. The chain recombines TRBV15 with TRBJ1-1; a possible D gene is TRBD1 (5 bases). From germline, CDR1 is LNHNV and CDR2 YYDKDF (reference sequence). The CDR3 is 15 residues long. The CDR3 spells CATSRDQARGVLSLF. The CDR3 DNA reads TGTGCCACCAGCAGAGATCAAGCAAGGGGCGTGCTGTCGCTCTTT.

This rearrangement joins TRBV11-2 to TRBJ2-1; 7 nucleotides match TRBD2. This CDR3 region has 16 residues. The J segment lost 0 bases and the V segment lost 4 bases, leaving 6 bases of the junction unmatched. CDR1 and CDR2 (germline): SGHAT, FQNNGV. The CDR3 loop is CASSSLAASSYNEQFF. CDR3 coding DNA: TGTGCCAGCAGCTCTCTAGCGGCTAGCTCCTACAATGAGCAGTTCTTC.

In its sample, this clone was seen a few times. V usage is TRBV5-1 and J usage is TRBJ1-1; D possibly corresponds to TRBD1 (6 bases). The CDR3 is made up of 14 amino acids. Germline values: CDR1 SGHRS, CDR2 YFSETQ. Trimming left V 4 bases short and J 3 bases short, with 13 bases between. Here the CDR3 DNA reads TGCGCCAGCAGCACGGGGACACCCGACACTGAAGCTTTCTTT. It translates to CASSTGTPDTEAFF.

The CDR3 protein is CASSVQRGNEQFF. In nucleotides, the CDR3 is TGTGCCAGCAGCGTACAGCGGGGTAATGAGCAGTTCTTC. The J gene is TRBJ2-1, the V gene TRBV14; 7 nucleotides line up with TRBD2. Germline loops: CDR1 SGHDN, CDR2 FVKESK. The junction had 5 bases not matched to a gene; V was cut back by 5 bases and J by 7 bases. The CDR3 extends over 13 amino acids.

V usage is TRBV19 and J usage is TRBJ1-5, with 12 bases fitting TRBD1. This CDR3 has 17 amino acids. Germline V lookup: CDR1 LNHDA, CDR2 SQIVND (reference sequence). The V gene end was trimmed by 8 bases and the J gene end by 5 bases; junction bases not matched to a gene: 13. This CDR3 reads CASARDRGLVGHQPQHF. CDR3 nucleotide sequence: TGTGCCAGTGCCCGGGACAGGGGGCTGGTAGGGCATCAGCCCCAGCATTTT.

The chain recombines TRBV27 with TRBJ2-5; 10 bases map to TRBD1. The J call may be mistaken, given a closer DNA end match to TRBJ2-7. Per the germline V gene, CDR1 is MNHEY and CDR2 is SMNVEV (reference sequence). This CDR3 is 15 amino acids long. This chain's CDR3 is CASRGLGTGVGEQYF. The CDR3 DNA sequence: TGTGCCAGCAGAGGTCTTGGGACAGGGGTCGGCGAGCAGTACTTC.

The chain employs TRBV9 and TRBJ2-1; 9 bases are shared with TRBD1. The CDR3 loop spans 16 amino acids. Germline trimming cut 3 bases from V and 4 bases from J; bases unmatched to any gene: 8. Per the germline V gene, CDR1 is SGDLS and CDR2 is YYNGEE. DNA for the CDR3: TGTGCCAGCAGCGGGGGGGGGACAGGGAGATACAATGAGCAGTTCTTC. This encodes CASSGGGTGRYNEQFF.

J is TRBJ2-5 and V is TRBV5-1; weak D call: TRBD1 (5 bases). Looked up from germline, CDR1 is SGHRS and CDR2 is YFSETQ. This CDR3 contains 15 residues. V dropped 0 bases and J dropped 1 base, with 10 bases sitting between them. The CDR3 region has the DNA TGCGCCAGCAGCTTGGGACACCAGGGCCAAGAGACCCAGTACTTC. Residues: CASSLGHQGQETQYF.

The genes are TRBV7-9 and TRBJ2-2; 11 nucleotides match TRBD1. Unmatched junction bases numbered 5, after V lost 5 bases and J lost 3 bases. The V gene's germline CDR1 is SEHNR and CDR2 FQNEAQ (reference sequence). The CDR3 has 16 amino acids. CDR3 loop: CASSLGTGGDTGELFF. The CDR3 region has the DNA TGTGCCAGCAGCCTAGGGACAGGGGGTGACACCGGGGAGCTGTTTTTT.